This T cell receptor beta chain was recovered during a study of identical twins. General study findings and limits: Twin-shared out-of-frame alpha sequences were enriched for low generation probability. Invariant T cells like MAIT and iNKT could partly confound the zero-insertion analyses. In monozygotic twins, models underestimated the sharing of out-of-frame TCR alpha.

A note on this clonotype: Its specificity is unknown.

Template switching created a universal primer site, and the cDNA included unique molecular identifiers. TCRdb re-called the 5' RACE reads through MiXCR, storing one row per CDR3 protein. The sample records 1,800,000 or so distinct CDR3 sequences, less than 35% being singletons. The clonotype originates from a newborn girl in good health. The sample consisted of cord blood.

CDR3 bases: TGCAGTGCTAGAGCTGGGTCCCCAAGGGAGACCCAGTACTTC. Its protein is CSARAGSPRETQYF. The J gene is TRBJ2-5, the V gene TRBV20-1; D unclear. The germline CDR1 and CDR2 sequences are DFQATT and SNEGSKA (reference sequence). V was shortened by 1 base and J by 5 bases, with 14 bases between the two germline ends. The CDR3 is 14 residues long.